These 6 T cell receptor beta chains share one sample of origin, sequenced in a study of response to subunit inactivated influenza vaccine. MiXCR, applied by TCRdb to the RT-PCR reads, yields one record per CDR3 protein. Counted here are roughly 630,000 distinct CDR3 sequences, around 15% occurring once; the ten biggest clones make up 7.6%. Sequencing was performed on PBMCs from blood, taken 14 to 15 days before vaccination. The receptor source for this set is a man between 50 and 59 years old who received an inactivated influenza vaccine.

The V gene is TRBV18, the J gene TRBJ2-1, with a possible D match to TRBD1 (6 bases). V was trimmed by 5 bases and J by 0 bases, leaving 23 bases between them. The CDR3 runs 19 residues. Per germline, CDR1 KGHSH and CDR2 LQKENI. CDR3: CASSDQGQGILYSYNEQFF. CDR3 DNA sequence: TGTGCCAGCTCAGACCAGGGTCAGGGGATTCTTTACTCCTACAATGAGCAGTTCTTC.

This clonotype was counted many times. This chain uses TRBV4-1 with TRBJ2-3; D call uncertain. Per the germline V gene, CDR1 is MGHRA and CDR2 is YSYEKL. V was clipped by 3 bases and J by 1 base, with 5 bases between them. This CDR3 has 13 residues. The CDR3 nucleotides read TGCGCCAGCAGCCATGTTGGCACAGATACGCAGTATTTT. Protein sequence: CASSHVGTDTQYF.

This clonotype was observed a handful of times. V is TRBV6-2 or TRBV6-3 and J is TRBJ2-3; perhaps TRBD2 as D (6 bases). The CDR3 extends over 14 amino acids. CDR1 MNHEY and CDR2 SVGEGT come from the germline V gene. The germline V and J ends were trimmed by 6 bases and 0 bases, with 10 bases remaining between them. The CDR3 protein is CASSGLHSTDTQYF. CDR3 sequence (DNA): TGTGCCAGCAGCGGACTACATAGCACAGATACGCAGTATTTT.

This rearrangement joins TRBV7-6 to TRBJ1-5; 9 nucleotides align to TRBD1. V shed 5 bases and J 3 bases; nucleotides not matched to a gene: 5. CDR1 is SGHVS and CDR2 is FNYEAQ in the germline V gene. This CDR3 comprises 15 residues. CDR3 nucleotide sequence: TGTGCCAGCAGCCTTGGACAGGGGCCCAATCAGCCCCAGCATTTT. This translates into CASSLGQGPNQPQHF.

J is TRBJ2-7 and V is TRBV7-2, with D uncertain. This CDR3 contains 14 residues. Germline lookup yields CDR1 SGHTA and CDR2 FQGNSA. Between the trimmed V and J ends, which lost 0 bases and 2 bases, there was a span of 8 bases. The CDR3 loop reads CASSLAKGTYEQYF. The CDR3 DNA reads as TGTGCCAGCAGCTTAGCTAAGGGAACCTACGAGCAGTACTTC.

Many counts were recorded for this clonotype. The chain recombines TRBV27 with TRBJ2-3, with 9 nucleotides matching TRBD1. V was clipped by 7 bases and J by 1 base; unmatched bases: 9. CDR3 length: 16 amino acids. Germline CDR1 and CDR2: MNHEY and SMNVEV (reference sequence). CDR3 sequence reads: CASTFFRTGGTDTQYF. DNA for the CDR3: TGTGCCAGCACCTTTTTCAGGACAGGGGGCACAGATACGCAGTATTTT.